A single sample gave rise to the 11 T cell receptor beta chains below, sequenced in a study of cytomegalovirus exposure and HLA in healthy donors. 60 Vbeta and 13 Jbeta primers were used in PCR. Some clones are missing from TCRdb's copy, which holds only in-frame ones; the method was immunoSEQ multiplex PCR. The repertoire holds roughly 110,000 clones, with roughly four fifths as singletons. Sequencing was carried out using PBMCs. Receptors were obtained from a man aged 50 to 60 in good health and CMV-seronegative.

The V and J genes are TRBV11-2 and TRBJ2-2, with a possible D match to TRBD1 (6 bases). Germline V lookup: CDR1 SGHAT, CDR2 FQNNGV. Deletions cut 1 base from V and 5 bases from J, with 14 bases between. CDR3 length equals 16 residues. The CDR3 sequence is CASSLADSQGTGELFF. The DNA of the CDR3 is TGTGCCAGCAGCTTAGCCGACAGTCAGGGGACCGGGGAGCTGTTTTTT.

The rearrangement uses TRBV4-1 and TRBJ1-5; 9 bases line up with TRBD1. V was clipped by 6 bases and J by 5 bases; unmatched bases: 14. The length of the CDR3 is 17 residues. The V gene's germline CDR1 is MGHRA and CDR2 YSYEKL. The CDR3 DNA is TGCGCCAGCAGATTGGACAGGGGACCGACCGAATATCAGCCCCAGCATTTT. This sequence encodes CASRLDRGPTEYQPQHF.

This chain uses TRBV25-1 with TRBJ1-1; D not resolved. V was shortened by 3 bases and J by 1 base, with 9 bases between the two germline ends. CDR3 length: 14 amino acids. Germline CDR1 and CDR2: MGHDK and SYGVNS. Here the CDR3 reads CASSDEGGNTEAFF. The CDR3 nucleotides read TGTGCCAGCAGTGATGAGGGAGGGAACACTGAAGCTTTCTTT.

CDR3 sequence: CASSLPRLAGRREQFF. CDR3 nucleotides: TGTGCCAGCAGCTTACCTCGACTAGCGGGGCGACGGGAGCAGTTCTTC. This chain links TRBV7-8 with TRBJ2-1; 11 nucleotides align to TRBD2. Trimming removed 2 bases from V and 10 bases from J; junction bases left unmatched: 10. Germline values: CDR1 SGHVS, CDR2 FQNEAQ. The CDR3 has 16 amino acids. Combining the CDR3 with reference TRBV7-8 and TRBJ2-1 gives the whole variable domain GAGVSQSPRYKVAKRGQDVALRCDPISGHVSLFWYQQALGQGPEFLTYFQNEAQLDKSGLPSDRFFAERPEGSVSTLKIQRTQQEDSAVYLCASSLPRLAGRREQFFGPGTRLTVL.

The rearrangement uses TRBV6-5 and TRBJ1-1; D gene unclear. Germline assignment: CDR1 MNHEY and CDR2 SVGAGI. This CDR3 has 12 amino acids. Trimming cost V 4 bases and J 5 bases, with 8 bases left between them. In DNA form, the CDR3 reads TGTGCCAGCAGTTCAGCGTGGACTGAAGCTTTCTTT. Residues: CASSSAWTEAFF.

J is TRBJ2-5 and V is TRBV5-1; 8 bases agree with TRBD2. V was pared by 2 bases and J by 3 bases, with 9 bases of the junction left unmatched. The germline gives CDR1 SGHRS, CDR2 YFSETQ. This CDR3 region has 16 residues. The CDR3 DNA sequence: TGCGCCAGCAGCTTAACACAAGGACTAGCCAAAGAGACCCAGTACTTC. Amino acid sequence: CASSLTQGLAKETQYF.

The table lists this clone with a few counts. CDR3 sequence reads: CASSPWDRGFSSYNSPLHF. Written as DNA, the CDR3 is TGTGCCAGCAGTCCCTGGGACAGGGGATTTAGCTCCTATAATTCACCCCTCCACTTT. The chain has TRBV28 and TRBJ1-6; 10 bases map to TRBD1. V trimming: 5 bases; J trimming: 0 bases; junction bases outside the gene matches: 10. Germline CDR1 MDHEN, CDR2 SYDVKM. The CDR3 is 19 amino acids.

V and J are TRBV28 and TRBJ1-5, with D perhaps matching TRBD1 (6 bases). CDR3 length: 14 residues. Trimming cost V 5 bases and J 10 bases, with 18 bases left between them. The V gene's germline CDR1 is MDHEN and CDR2 SYDVKM. CDR3 sequence: CASSPTGSHTPQHF. The CDR3 DNA reads TGTGCCAGCAGTCCTACAGGGTCACACACACCCCAGCATTTT.

The J gene is TRBJ2-5, the V gene TRBV30; TRBD2 is a possible D gene (5 bases). Trimming removed 7 bases at V and 5 bases at J, with 14 bases between. The length of the CDR3 is 12 residues. Germline values: CDR1 GTSNPN, CDR2 SVGIG (reference sequence). CDR3: CAFGGRDETQYF. The DNA for the CDR3 is TGTGCCTTCGGAGGCCGGGATGAGACCCAGTACTTC.

The chain couples TRBV7-9 to TRBJ1-1; no firm D call. Germline CDR1 reads SEHNR; CDR2 reads FQNEAQ (reference sequence). The germline V and J ends were trimmed by 6 bases and 7 bases, with 3 bases remaining between them. CDR3 length: 9 residues. The CDR3 coding sequence is TGTGCCAGCAGTCATGAAGCTTTCTTT. Translation: CASSHEAFF.

The chain recombines TRBV18 with TRBJ2-3, with D uncertain. The CDR3 sequence is 14 residues long. CDR1 and CDR2 from the germline V gene are KGHSH and LQKENI. Deletions cut 5 bases from V and 0 bases from J, with 9 bases between. CDR3 nucleotides: TGTGCCAGCTCAGGAGTTGCTAGCACAGATACGCAGTATTTT. It specifies CASSGVASTDTQYF.